Below, 9 T cell receptor beta chains from the same sample are listed, as sequenced in a study of HIV-infected children after antiretroviral therapy interruption. The TCR library was built from RNA with a 3' RACE protocol and unique molecular identifiers. TCRdb used MiXCR to reprocess the 3' RACE reads, holding one entry per CDR3 protein. The sample contains 70,000 to 90,000 distinct CDR3 sequences, 5.5% to 8.5% of which appear only once. Treatment here: PENTA 11 planned treatment interruption arm or continuous ART arm. The sequencing here drew on CD45RA+ CD4+ T cells from PBMCs, pooled from several time points, taken from a donor given antiretroviral therapy, either interrupted or continuous. Subset in this sample: naive CD4+ CD45RA+ CD45RO- T cells. The source of these receptors is a pool of human donors with HIV.

In this sample, this clonotype turned up many times. J is TRBJ1-2 and V is TRBV5-1; D is ambiguous. Germline lookup yields CDR1 SGHRS and CDR2 YFSETQ. Trimming pared 0 bases from V and 1 base from J, leaving 7 bases between. The CDR3 consists of 14 residues. As DNA, the CDR3 is TGCGCCAGCAGCTTGGAAGCAGATAACTATGGCTACACCTTC. Its translation is CASSLEADNYGYTF.

This clonotype was seen many times. The rearrangement links TRBV6-6 to TRBJ2-7, with D possibly being TRBD1 (6 bases). Trimming shortened V by 6 bases and J by 5 bases, and 11 bases separated the two germline ends. Germline V gene lookup returns CDR1 MNHNY and CDR2 SVGAGI (reference sequence). The CDR3 has 12 amino acids. The CDR3 is CASRTGIHEQYF. CDR3 in DNA: TGTGCCAGCAGAACAGGGATCCACGAGCAGTACTTC.

In its sample, this clonotype was seen many times. The chain joins TRBV29-1 to TRBJ1-5; unclear D gene. The CDR3 loop spans 13 amino acids. Germline V gives CDR1 SQVTM, CDR2 ANQGSEA. Trimming took 7 bases from V and 4 from J, leaving 14 bases between them. The CDR3 spells CSARAQENQPQHF. The CDR3 nucleotides read TGCAGCGCCCGAGCTCAGGAAAATCAGCCCCAGCATTTT.

This clonotype has a count of ten or more. The gene calls are TRBV30 and TRBJ1-1; 7 nucleotides align to TRBD1. The CDR3 is 16 residues long. CDR1 GTSNPN and CDR2 SVGIG come from the germline V gene (reference sequence). V shed 2 bases and J 0 bases; nucleotides not matched to a gene: 9. DNA of the CDR3: TGTGCCTGGAGTAGGGGGCCGGGGCAGATGAACACTGAAGCTTTCTTT. Its translation: CAWSRGPGQMNTEAFF.

This clonotype was detected many times. The V gene is TRBV6-2 or TRBV6-3, the J gene TRBJ2-5; D is possibly TRBD1 (6 bases). This CDR3 contains 12 residues. Trimming shortened V by 8 bases and J by 5 bases, and 12 bases separated the two germline ends. Germline V lookup: CDR1 MNHEY, CDR2 SVGEGT. CDR3 region: CASGQWMETQYF. In DNA, the CDR3 is TGTGCCAGCGGACAGTGGATGGAGACCCAGTACTTC.

Ten or more counts support this clonotype. This may stem from a read error, because a much larger clone lies one nucleotide away. The CDR3 coding sequence is TGTGCCAGCAGCCCCACAGATACGCAGTATTTT. This gives the protein CASSPTDTQYF. V and J are TRBV18 and TRBJ2-3; D uncertain. This CDR3 has 11 residues. Germline V gene data show CDR1 as KGHSH and CDR2 as LQKENI. V was trimmed by 8 bases and J by 2 bases, leaving 5 bases between them.

This clonotype was seen repeatedly, ten times or more. The V call is TRBV11-2, the J call TRBJ1-1; 8 nucleotides match TRBD1. The CDR3 contains 14 residues. Trimming cost V 3 bases and J 2 bases; bases outside gene matches: 2. Germline V gives CDR1 SGHAT, CDR2 FQNNGV. The CDR3 reads CASSFGQGNTEAFF. CDR3 coding DNA: TGTGCCAGCAGCTTTGGACAGGGCAACACTGAAGCTTTCTTT.

This clonotype was observed a handful of times. The rearrangement uses TRBV29-1 and TRBJ1-2; D is ambiguous. V dropped 4 bases and J dropped 2 bases, with 8 bases sitting between them. Germline loops: CDR1 SQVTM, CDR2 ANQGSEA. This CDR3 contains 12 residues. CDR3 coding DNA: TGCAGCGTTGGCTCCGGGAACTATGGCTACACCTTC. As protein: CSVGSGNYGYTF.

This clonotype was seen at least ten times. This chain connects TRBV12-3 or TRBV12-4 to TRBJ1-2; 8 positions match TRBD1. V dropped 5 bases and J dropped 8; count of bases not matched to a gene: 10. The CDR3 has 14 residues. CDR3 sequence: CASSPIAGGAGYTF. The DNA of the CDR3 is TGTGCCAGCAGTCCTATTGCAGGGGGCGCAGGCTACACCTTC.